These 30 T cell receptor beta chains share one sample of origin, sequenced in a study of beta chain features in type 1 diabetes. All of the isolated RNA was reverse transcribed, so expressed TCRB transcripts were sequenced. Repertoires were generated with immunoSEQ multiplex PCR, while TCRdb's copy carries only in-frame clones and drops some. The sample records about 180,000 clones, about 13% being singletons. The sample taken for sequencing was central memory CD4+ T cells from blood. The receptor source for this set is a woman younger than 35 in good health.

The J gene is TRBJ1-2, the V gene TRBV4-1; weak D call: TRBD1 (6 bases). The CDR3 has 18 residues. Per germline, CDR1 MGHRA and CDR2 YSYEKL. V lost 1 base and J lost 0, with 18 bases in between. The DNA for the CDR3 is TGCGCCAGCAGCCAAGGGAACAGGGTCAGGGGAGCTAACTATGGCTACACCTTC. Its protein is CASSQGNRVRGANYGYTF.

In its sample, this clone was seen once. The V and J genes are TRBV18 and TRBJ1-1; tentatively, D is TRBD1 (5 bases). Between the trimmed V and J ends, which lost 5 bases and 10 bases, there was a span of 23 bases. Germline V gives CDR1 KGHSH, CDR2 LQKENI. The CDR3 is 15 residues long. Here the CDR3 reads CASSSDSGARLGAFF. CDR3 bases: TGTGCCAGCTCATCTGACAGCGGGGCCCGGCTCGGAGCTTTCTTT. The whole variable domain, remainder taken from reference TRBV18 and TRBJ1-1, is NAGVMQNPRHLVRRRGQEARLRCSPMKGHSHVYWYRQLPEEGLKFMVYLQKENIIDESGMPKERFSAEFPKEGPSILRIQQVVRGDSAAYFCASSSDSGARLGAFFGQGTRLTVV.

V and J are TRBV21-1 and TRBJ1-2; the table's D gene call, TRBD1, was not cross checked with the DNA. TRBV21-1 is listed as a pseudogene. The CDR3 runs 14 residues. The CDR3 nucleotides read TGTGCCAGCTTCCGGACAGGGGTTAACTATGGCTACACCTTC. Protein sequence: CASFRTGVNYGYTF.

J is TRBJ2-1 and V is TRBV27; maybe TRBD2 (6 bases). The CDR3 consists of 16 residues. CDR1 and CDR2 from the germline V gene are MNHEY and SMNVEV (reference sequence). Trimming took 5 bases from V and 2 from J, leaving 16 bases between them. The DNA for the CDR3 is TGTGCCAGCAGTCCCTGGACTAACCCGGCCTACAATGAGCAGTTCTTC. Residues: CASSPWTNPAYNEQFF.

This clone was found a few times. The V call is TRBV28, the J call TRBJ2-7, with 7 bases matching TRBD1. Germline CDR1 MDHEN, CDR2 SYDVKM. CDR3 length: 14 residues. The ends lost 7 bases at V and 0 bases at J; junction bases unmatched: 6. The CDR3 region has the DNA TGTGCCAGCACGGGACAGAGAAGCTCCTACGAGCAGTACTTC. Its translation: CASTGQRSSYEQYF.

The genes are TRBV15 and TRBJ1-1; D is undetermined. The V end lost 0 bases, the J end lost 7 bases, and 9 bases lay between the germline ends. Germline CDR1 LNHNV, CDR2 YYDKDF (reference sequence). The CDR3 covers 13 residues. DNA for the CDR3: TGTGCCACCAGCAGAGATCACAGCGGTGAAGCTTTCTTT. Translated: CATSRDHSGEAFF.

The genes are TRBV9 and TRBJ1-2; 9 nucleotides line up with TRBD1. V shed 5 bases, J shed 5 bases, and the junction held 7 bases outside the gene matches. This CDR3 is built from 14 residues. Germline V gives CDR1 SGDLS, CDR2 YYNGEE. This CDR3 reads CASRSQQGAYGYTF. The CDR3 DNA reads TGTGCCAGCAGAAGTCAACAGGGGGCATATGGCTACACCTTC.

The CDR3 DNA is TGTGCCAGCAGTGCCCCGGTAGCGGGGAGCTCCTACGAGCAGTACTTC. This gives the protein CASSAPVAGSSYEQYF. This chain uses TRBV28 with TRBJ2-7; 8 positions match TRBD2. CDR1 is MDHEN and CDR2 is SYDVKM in the germline V gene. The junction had 9 bases not matched to a gene; V was cut back by 5 bases and J by 0 bases. This CDR3 has 16 amino acids.

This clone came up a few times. DNA for the CDR3: TGCAGCTCTTGCGTACCCCCCAGAAACACCATATATTTT. Its translation: CSSCVPPRNTIYF. The V gene is TRBV29-1, the J gene TRBJ1-3; no firm D call. This CDR3 has 13 amino acids. Trimming removed 8 bases at V and 5 bases at J, with 16 bases between. From germline, CDR1 is SQVTM and CDR2 ANQGSEA.

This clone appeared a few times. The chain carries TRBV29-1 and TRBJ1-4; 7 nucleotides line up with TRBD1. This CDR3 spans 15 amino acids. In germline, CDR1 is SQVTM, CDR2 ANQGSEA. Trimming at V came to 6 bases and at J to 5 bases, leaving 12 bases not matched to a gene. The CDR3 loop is CSVQHRDSWNEKLFF. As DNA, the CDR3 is TGCAGCGTACAACACCGGGACAGCTGGAATGAAAAACTGTTTTTT.

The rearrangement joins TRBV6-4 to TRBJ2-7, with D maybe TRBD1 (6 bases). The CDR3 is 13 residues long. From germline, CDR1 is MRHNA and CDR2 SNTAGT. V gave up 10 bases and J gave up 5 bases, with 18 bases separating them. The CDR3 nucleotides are TGTGCCACTCCGACAGGCCCCCCCCACGAGCAGTACTTC. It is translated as CATPTGPPHEQYF.

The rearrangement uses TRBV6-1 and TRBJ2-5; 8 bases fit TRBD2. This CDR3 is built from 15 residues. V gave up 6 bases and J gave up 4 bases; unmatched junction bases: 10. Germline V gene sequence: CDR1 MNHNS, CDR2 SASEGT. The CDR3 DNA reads TGTGCCAGCAGGGAGCTCGGACTAGCTGGAGAGACCCAGTACTTC. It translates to CASRELGLAGETQYF.

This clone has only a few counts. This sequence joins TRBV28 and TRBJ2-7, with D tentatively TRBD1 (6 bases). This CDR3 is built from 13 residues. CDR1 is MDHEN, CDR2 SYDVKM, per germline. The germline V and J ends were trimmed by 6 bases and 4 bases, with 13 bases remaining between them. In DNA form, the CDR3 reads TGTGCCAGCAGAACGGGACACTTATACGAGCAGTACTTC. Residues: CASRTGHLYEQYF. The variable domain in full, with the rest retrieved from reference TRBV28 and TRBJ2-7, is DVKVTQSSRYLVKRTGEKVFLECVQDMDHENMFWYRQDPGLGLRLIYFSYDVKMKEKGDIPEGYSVSREKKERFSLILESASTNQTSMYLCASRTGHLYEQYFGPGTRLTVT.

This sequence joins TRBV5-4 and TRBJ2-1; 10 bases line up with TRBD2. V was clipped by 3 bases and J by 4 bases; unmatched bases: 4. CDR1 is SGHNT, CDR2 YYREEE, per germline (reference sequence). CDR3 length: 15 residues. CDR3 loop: CASSSGTSAYNEQFF. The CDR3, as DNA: TGTGCCAGCAGCTCCGGGACTAGCGCGTACAATGAGCAGTTCTTC.

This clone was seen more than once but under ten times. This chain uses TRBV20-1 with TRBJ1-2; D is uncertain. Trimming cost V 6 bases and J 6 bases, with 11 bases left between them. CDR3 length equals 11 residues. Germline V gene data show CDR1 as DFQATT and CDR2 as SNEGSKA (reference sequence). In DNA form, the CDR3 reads TGCAGTGCCGAGGCGGGGAATGGCTACACCTTC. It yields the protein CSAEAGNGYTF.

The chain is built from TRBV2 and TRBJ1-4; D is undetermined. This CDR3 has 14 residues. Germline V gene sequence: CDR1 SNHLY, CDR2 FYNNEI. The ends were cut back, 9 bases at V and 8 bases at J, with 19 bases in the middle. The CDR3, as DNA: TGTGCCAGTCTAAAGCAATGGGCGGGGGAAAAACTGTTTTTT. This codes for CASLKQWAGEKLFF.

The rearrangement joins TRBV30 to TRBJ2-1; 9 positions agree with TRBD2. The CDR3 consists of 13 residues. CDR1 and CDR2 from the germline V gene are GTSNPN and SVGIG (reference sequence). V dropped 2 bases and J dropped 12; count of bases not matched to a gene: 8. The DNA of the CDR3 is TGTGCCTGGAGTAAGACACTAGCGGGCGGGCAGTTCTTC. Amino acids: CAWSKTLAGGQFF. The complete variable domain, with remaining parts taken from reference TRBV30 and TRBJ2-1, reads SQTIHQWPATLVQPVGSPLSLECTVEGTSNPNLYWYRQAAGRGLQLLFYSVGIGQISSEVPQNLSASRPQDRQFILSSKKLLLSDSGFYLCAWSKTLAGGQFFGPGTRLTVL.

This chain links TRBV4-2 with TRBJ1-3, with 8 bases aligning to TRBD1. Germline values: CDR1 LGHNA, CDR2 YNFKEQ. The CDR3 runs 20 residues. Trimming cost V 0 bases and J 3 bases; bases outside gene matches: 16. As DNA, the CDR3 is TGTGCCAGCAGCCAAGAGGGAGTACGGACAGGGCGCCGAAGTGGAAACACCATATATTTT. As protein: CASSQEGVRTGRRSGNTIYF.

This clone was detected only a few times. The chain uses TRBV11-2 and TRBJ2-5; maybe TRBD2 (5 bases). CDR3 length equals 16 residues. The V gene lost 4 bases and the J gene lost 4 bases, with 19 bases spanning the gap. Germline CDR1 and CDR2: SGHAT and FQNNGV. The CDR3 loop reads CASSSPHSGGVETQYF. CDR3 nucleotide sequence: TGTGCCAGCAGCTCGCCCCACAGCGGCGGAGTAGAGACCCAGTACTTC.

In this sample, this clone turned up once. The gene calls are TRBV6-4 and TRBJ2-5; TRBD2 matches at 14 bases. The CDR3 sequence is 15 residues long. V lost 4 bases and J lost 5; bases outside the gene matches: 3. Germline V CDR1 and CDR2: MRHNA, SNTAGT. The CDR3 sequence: CASSGLAGGLETQYF. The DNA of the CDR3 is TGTGCCAGCAGTGGACTAGCGGGAGGGCTGGAGACCCAGTACTTC.

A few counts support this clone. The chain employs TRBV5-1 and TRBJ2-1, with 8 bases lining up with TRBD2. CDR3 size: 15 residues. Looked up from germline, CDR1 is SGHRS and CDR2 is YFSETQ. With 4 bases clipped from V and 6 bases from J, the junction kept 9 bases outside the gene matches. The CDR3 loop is CASSVPGLDGNEQFF. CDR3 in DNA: TGCGCCAGCAGCGTACCGGGACTAGACGGCAATGAGCAGTTCTTC. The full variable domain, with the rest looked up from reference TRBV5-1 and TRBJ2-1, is KAGVTQTPRYLIKTRGQQVTLSCSPISGHRSVSWYQQTPGQGLQFLFEYFSETQRNKGNFPGRFSGRQFSNSRSEMNVSTLELGDSALYLCASSVPGLDGNEQFFGPGTRLTVL.

CDR3 sequence: CASSEWGVSNEQFF. The CDR3 coding sequence is TGTGCCAGCAGTGAATGGGGGGTTTCTAATGAGCAGTTCTTC. V gene TRBV6-1 combines with J gene TRBJ2-1; possibly TRBD2 for D (6 bases). Germline V gene data show CDR1 as MNHNS and CDR2 as SASEGT. This CDR3 region has 14 residues. The V end was cut by 2 bases, the J end by 7 bases, with 12 bases between.

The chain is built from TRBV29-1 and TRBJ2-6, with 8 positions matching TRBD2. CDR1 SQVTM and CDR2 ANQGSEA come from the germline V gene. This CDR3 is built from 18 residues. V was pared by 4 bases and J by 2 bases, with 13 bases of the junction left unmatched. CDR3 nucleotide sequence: TGCAGCGTTGGCCTAGCGGGTTTTGGAACGGCTGGGGCCAACGTCCTGACTTTC. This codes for CSVGLAGFGTAGANVLTF.

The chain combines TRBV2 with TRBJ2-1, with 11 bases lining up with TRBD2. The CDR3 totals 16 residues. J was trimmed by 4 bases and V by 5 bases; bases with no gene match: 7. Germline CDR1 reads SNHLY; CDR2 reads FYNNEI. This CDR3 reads CASSPQASGRYNEQFF. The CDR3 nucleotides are TGTGCCAGCAGTCCCCAGGCTAGCGGGAGGTACAATGAGCAGTTCTTC.

The DNA for the CDR3 is TGTGCCAGCAGCGTTCAGGGGGCAGGGTACAATGAGCAGTTCTTC. Protein product: CASSVQGAGYNEQFF. V is TRBV7-8 and J is TRBJ2-1; 8 bases are shared with TRBD1. This CDR3 is built from 15 residues. Losses at the gene ends were 5 bases for V and 4 bases for J; bases not matched to a gene: 7. CDR1 is SGHVS and CDR2 is FQNEAQ in the germline V gene.

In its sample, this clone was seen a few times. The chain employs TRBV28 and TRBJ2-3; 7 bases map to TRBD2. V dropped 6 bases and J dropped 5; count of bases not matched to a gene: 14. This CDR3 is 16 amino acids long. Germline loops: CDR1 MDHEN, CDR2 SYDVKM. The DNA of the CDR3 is TGTGCCAGCAGAGGAATGGGGAGGGCGGGTGGAGATACGCAGTATTTT. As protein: CASRGMGRAGGDTQYF.

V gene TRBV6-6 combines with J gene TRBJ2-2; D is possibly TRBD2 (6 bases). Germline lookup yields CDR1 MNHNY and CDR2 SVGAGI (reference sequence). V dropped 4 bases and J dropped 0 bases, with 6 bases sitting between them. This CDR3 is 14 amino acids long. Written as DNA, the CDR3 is TGTGCCAGCAGTTGGGAGGCGAACACCGGGGAGCTGTTTTTT. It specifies CASSWEANTGELFF.

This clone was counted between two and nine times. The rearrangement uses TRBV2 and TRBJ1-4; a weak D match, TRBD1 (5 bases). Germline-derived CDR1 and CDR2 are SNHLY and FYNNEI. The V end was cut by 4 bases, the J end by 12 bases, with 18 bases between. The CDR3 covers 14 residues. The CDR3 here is CASSARQRTGELFF. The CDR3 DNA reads TGTGCCAGCAGTGCCCGACAGAGAACGGGGGAACTGTTTTTT.

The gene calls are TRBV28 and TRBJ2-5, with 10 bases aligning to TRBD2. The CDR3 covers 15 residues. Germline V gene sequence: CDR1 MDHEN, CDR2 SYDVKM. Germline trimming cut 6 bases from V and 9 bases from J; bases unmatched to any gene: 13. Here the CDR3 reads CASSPARLAGRPQYF. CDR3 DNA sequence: TGTGCCAGCAGCCCTGCCCGACTAGCGGGCAGGCCCCAGTACTTC. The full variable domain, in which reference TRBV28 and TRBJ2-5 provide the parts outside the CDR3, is DVKVTQSSRYLVKRTGEKVFLECVQDMDHENMFWYRQDPGLGLRLIYFSYDVKMKEKGDIPEGYSVSREKKERFSLILESASTNQTSMYLCASSPARLAGRPQYFGPGTRLLVL.

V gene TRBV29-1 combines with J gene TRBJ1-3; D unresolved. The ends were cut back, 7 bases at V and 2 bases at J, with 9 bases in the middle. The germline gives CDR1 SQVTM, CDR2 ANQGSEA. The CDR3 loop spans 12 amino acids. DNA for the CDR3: TGCAGCGCAAAGAGAGCTGGAAACACCATATATTTT. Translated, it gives CSAKRAGNTIYF.